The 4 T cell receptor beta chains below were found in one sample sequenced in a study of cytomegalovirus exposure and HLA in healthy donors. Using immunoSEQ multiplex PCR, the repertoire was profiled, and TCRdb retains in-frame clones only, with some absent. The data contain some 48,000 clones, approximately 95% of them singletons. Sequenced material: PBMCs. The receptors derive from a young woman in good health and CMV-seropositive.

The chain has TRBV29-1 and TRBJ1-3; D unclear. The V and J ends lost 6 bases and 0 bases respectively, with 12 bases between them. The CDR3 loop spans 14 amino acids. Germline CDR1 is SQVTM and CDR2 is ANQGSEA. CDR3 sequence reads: CSVATAASGNTIYF. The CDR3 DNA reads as TGCAGCGTGGCAACAGCCGCCTCTGGAAACACCATATATTTT. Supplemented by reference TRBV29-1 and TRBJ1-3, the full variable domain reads SAVISQKPSRDICQRGTSLTIQCQVDSQVTMMFWYRQQPGQSLTLIATANQGSEATYESGFVIDKFPISRPNLTFSTLTVSNMSPEDSSIYLCSVATAASGNTIYFGEGSWLTVV.

The CDR3 bases are TGTGCCAGCAGTGGGCAGGGGCCCGCACGCGCAGATACGCAGTATTTT. The encoded protein is CASSGQGPARADTQYF. The rearrangement uses TRBV6-1 and TRBJ2-3, with D possibly TRBD1 on 6 matching bases. The ends were cut back, 4 bases at V and 4 bases at J, with 18 bases in the middle. CDR1 is MNHNS, CDR2 SASEGT, per germline. The CDR3 has 16 amino acids.

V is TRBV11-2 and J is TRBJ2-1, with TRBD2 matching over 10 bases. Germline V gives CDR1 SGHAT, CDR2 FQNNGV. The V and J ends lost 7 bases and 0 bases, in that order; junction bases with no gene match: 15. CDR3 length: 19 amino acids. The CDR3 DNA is TGTGCCAGCACCCGACTCGGACTAGCGGCGTTGAGCTCCTACAATGAGCAGTTCTTC. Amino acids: CASTRLGLAALSSYNEQFF.

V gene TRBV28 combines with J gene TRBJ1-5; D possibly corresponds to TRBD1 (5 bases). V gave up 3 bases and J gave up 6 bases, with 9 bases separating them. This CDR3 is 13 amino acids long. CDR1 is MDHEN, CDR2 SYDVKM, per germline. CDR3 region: CASSFQGSQPQHF. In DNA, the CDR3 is TGTGCCAGCAGTTTTCAGGGCTCTCAGCCCCAGCATTTT.